A selection of T cell receptor beta chains follows, all from one sample in a study of blood T cell repertoires in COVID-19. Clones were read by immunoSEQ multiplex PCR, and TCRdb kept only the in-frame ones, dropping some. The sample shows 140,000 to 150,000 clones, 84% of them seen only once. Sequenced material: peripheral blood. The receptors stem from a man aged 60 to 75 with active or convalescent COVID-19. The CDR3 runs from the conserved cysteine through the conserved F or W. The order of the fields is CDR3 DNA, CDR3 protein, V gene, J gene, D gene, clone size. The D gene is left open where the match is weak. Expanded clones are given a class, and other clones once, few, many or no size at all.

TGTGCCAGCAGCCAAGGCCCAGGGAACTATGGCTACACCTTC	CASSQGPGNYGYTF	TRBV14	TRBJ1-2	-	-
TGTGCCAGCAGCCTAGGGGTAAACGGGGAAAAACTGTTTTTT	CASSLGVNGEKLFF	TRBV3-1/TRBV3-2	TRBJ1-4	-	-
TGCAGCGCACAGGAAAGGAACACTGAAGCTTTCTTT	CSAQERNTEAFF	TRBV29-1	TRBJ1-1	-	few
TGTGCCAGCACCTTGGTGGCCCTTGAAGATACCTACGAGCAGTACTTC	CASTLVALEDTYEQYF	TRBV7-9	TRBJ2-7	-	-
TGTGCCAGCAGCTTGAGTCACGGCGGGTACTCTGGAAACACCATATATTTT	CASSLSHGGYSGNTIYF	TRBV5-8	TRBJ1-3	-	-
TGTGCCAGCAGCCACCTTGGACAGGGGGTACCTGAAGCTTTCTTT	CASSHLGQGVPEAFF	TRBV11-3	TRBJ1-1	TRBD1	few
TGTGCCAGTAGTACCTACAGGGTTGGCTACACCTTC	CASSTYRVGYTF	TRBV19	TRBJ1-2	-	-
TGTGCCAGCAGCCGGAAAGGGAGGAAGGTGACTGAAGCTTTCTTT	CASSRKGRKVTEAFF	TRBV14	TRBJ1-1	-	once
TGCGCCAGCAGCTTGGCGCTAGCGGAGGACTACAATGAGCAGTTCTTC	CASSLALAEDYNEQFF	TRBV5-1	TRBJ2-1	TRBD2	-
TGCGCCAGCAGCCAAGATTGGAGGGGAGGTACTGAAGCTTTCTTT	CASSQDWRGGTEAFF	TRBV4-1	TRBJ1-1	-	few
TGCGCCAGCAGTCTAGCAGAAAAAGCTTTCTTT	CASSLAEKAFF	TRBV10-2	TRBJ1-1	-	-
TGTGCCAGCTCGACGATCCGACAGTCCAATGAGCAGTTCTTC	CASSTIRQSNEQFF	TRBV5-5	TRBJ2-1	-	-
TGTGCCAGCGGGACAAACGGGGAGCTGTTTTTT	CASGTNGELFF	TRBV7-6	TRBJ2-2	-	once
TGTGCCAGCAGCCAGGGAGTTAACTATGGCTACACCTTC	CASSQGVNYGYTF	TRBV3-1/TRBV3-2	TRBJ1-2	-	-
TGTGCCAGCAGTTCAAGGGGGTTATCCTACAATGAGCAGTTCTTC	CASSSRGLSYNEQFF	TRBV6-5	TRBJ2-1	-	-
TGTGCCAGCAGTGAATTGAAGGGCGGGTATCAGCCCCAGCATTTT	CASSELKGGYQPQHF	TRBV2	TRBJ1-5	-	-
TGTGCCAGCAGCCGGCAGGACGAGCAGTACTTC	CASSRQDEQYF	TRBV7-9	TRBJ2-7	-	-
TGTGCCAGCAGCAAAGACAGTAGCGGGACAGTAGAGACCCAGTACTTC	CASSKDSSGTVETQYF	TRBV21-1	TRBJ2-5	-	-
TGTGCCATCATGGCAGGGGTGGGCACAGATACGCAGTATTTT	CAIMAGVGTDTQYF	TRBV10-3	TRBJ2-3	-	-
TGCGCCAGCGAAGGGGGTACTGAAGCTTTCTTT	CASEGGTEAFF	TRBV5-1	TRBJ1-1	-	few
TGTGCCAGCAGGGTCACGACAGGGGGCACCGGGGAGCTGTTTTTT	CASRVTTGGTGELFF	TRBV3-1/TRBV3-2	TRBJ2-2	TRBD1	-
TGTGCCAGTAGTACCTTGACAGGGGGCTTGGGGGCCAACGTCCTGACTTTC	CASSTLTGGLGANVLTF	TRBV19	TRBJ2-6	TRBD1	-
TGTGCCAGCAGGGCCGGGACACTTAACATTCAGTACTTC	CASRAGTLNIQYF	TRBV11-3	TRBJ2-4	-	-
TGCGCCAGCAGCATCGCAGGGATTCAGTATGGCTACACCTTC	CASSIAGIQYGYTF	TRBV5-1	TRBJ1-2	-	-
TGTGCCAGCAGCGTAGACGCGGGGGAATCACCCCTCCACTTT	CASSVDAGESPLHF	TRBV9	TRBJ1-6	-	-
TGTGCCAGCAGTTTTTTAGGGACAGTTAATGAAAAACTGTTTTTT	CASSFLGTVNEKLFF	TRBV27	TRBJ1-4	TRBD1	-
TGTGCCAGCAGCTTGCAGGGGGCGAATTCACCCCTCCACTTT	CASSLQGANSPLHF	TRBV5-6	TRBJ1-6	TRBD1	-
TGCGCCAGCAGCCAAGATTTGTCCGGGACACCGAATGAAAAACTGTTTTTT	CASSQDLSGTPNEKLFF	TRBV4-3	TRBJ1-4	-	once
TGTGCCAGCAGCTTACTTTGGACAGAGGCTTTCTTT	CASSLLWTEAFF	TRBV7-8	TRBJ1-1	-	-
TGTGCCACCAGCAGGGGGGGGACAGGTGGAGACTACAATGAGCAGTTCTTC	CATSRGGTGGDYNEQFF	TRBV15	TRBJ2-1	-	-
TGCGCCAGCAGTTGGTCAGAAGACTACAATGAGCAGTTCTTC	CASSWSEDYNEQFF	TRBV10-2	TRBJ2-1	-	-
TGTGCCAGCAGCTTAGCGGGTACAGGATCCTATGGCTACACCTTC	CASSLAGTGSYGYTF	TRBV7-9	TRBJ1-2	-	-
TGTGCCAGCAGTTGGGGGGACTACACCTTC	CASSWGDYTF	TRBV6-6	TRBJ1-2	-	-
TGTGCCAGCTGGGACAGGGCCAACACTGAAGCTTTCTTT	CASWDRANTEAFF	TRBV27	TRBJ1-1	TRBD1	-
TGCGCCAGCAGCCAAGGACAGATTCCTAACATTAGGCCGAACACTGAAGCTTTCTTT	CASSQGQIPNIRPNTEAFF	TRBV5-1	TRBJ1-1	-	-
TGTGCCAGCAGTTACCGACCGGGGAGGGGTTCGGAGACCCAGTACTTC	CASSYRPGRGSETQYF	TRBV6-5	TRBJ2-5	TRBD2	-
TGCGCCAGCAGCCACGGAAACAGGGATGGCTACACCTTC	CASSHGNRDGYTF	TRBV4-3	TRBJ1-2	-	once
TGTGCCAGCAGCTTGGGAGGGTTTGACGGGGAGCTGTTTTTT	CASSLGGFDGELFF	TRBV5-8	TRBJ2-2	-	once
TGCAGTGCTAGTAGCAGGGGGACTGAAGCTTTCTTT	CSASSRGTEAFF	TRBV20-1	TRBJ1-1	TRBD1	-
TGCGCCAGCAGACGCACCGGGACTAGCGGCTACAATGAGCAGTTCTTC	CASRRTGTSGYNEQFF	TRBV5-1	TRBJ2-1	TRBD2	-
TGTGCCAGCACCCTGGGAGGGTACTATGGCTACACCTTC	CASTLGGYYGYTF	TRBV12-3/TRBV12-4	TRBJ1-2	-	-
TGTGCCACTACGGGACAGGCAGTCGAAGCTTTCTTT	CATTGQAVEAFF	TRBV19	TRBJ1-1	TRBD1	-
TGTGCCAGCAGTCGGACGGGAAATTCACCCCTCCACTTT	CASSRTGNSPLHF	TRBV14	TRBJ1-6	-	-
TGTGCCAGCAGCTTGGGACAGAAGAATTCACCCCTCCACTTT	CASSLGQKNSPLHF	TRBV5-5	TRBJ1-6	-	-
TGTGCCAGCAGATGGGGGACAGGGGTGAAGACAGATACGCAGTATTTT	CASRWGTGVKTDTQYF	TRBV11-2	TRBJ2-3	TRBD1	-
TGTGCCAGCACCGCTTATATAAACACGAACACTGAAGCTTTCTTT	CASTAYINTNTEAFF	TRBV7-2	TRBJ1-1	-	-
TGTGCCAGCTCACCACAGGACAGGGGTAACCCAGATACGCAGTATTTT	CASSPQDRGNPDTQYF	TRBV18	TRBJ2-3	TRBD1	once
TGTGCCAGCGGACGGGGCTATGGCTACACCTTC	CASGRGYGYTF	TRBV25-1	TRBJ1-2	-	-
TGTGCCTGGAGTGGTGGGGCCAGGGGGCTACAGCCCCAGCATTTT	CAWSGGARGLQPQHF	TRBV30	TRBJ1-5	TRBD1	-
TGTGCCAGCAGTTACTCGGCGGGAAACTCTGGAAACACCATATATTTT	CASSYSAGNSGNTIYF	TRBV6-5	TRBJ1-3	-	-
TGTGCCAGCAGCGTAGGTCAGGGGGCAGGCACTGAAGCTTTCTTT	CASSVGQGAGTEAFF	TRBV9	TRBJ1-1	TRBD1	-
TGTGCCAGCGGGACAGGGGGTGGTAGTACCACTGAAGCTTTCTTT	CASGTGGGSTTEAFF	TRBV6-6	TRBJ1-1	TRBD1	-
TGTGCCAGCAGCACTAGACAGGGACACACTGAAGCTTTCTTT	CASSTRQGHTEAFF	TRBV11-2	TRBJ1-1	TRBD1	-
TGTGCCAGCAGCCACTACCTGACCGGGACAGGGGTTTATAATGAGCAGTTCTTC	CASSHYLTGTGVYNEQFF	TRBV25-1	TRBJ2-1	TRBD1	-
TGTGCCAGCGGGAAAGCAGGGGGCGCGGGTGGGGCCAACGTCCTGACTTTC	CASGKAGGAGGANVLTF	TRBV7-2	TRBJ2-6	TRBD1	-
TGTGCCTGGGTGGACAGACGTAATAATTCACCCCTCCACTTT	CAWVDRRNNSPLHF	TRBV30	TRBJ1-6	-	-
TGCGCCAGCAGCTTGGCCCCGGACAGGACAGCCGGGGAGCTGTTTTTT	CASSLAPDRTAGELFF	TRBV5-1	TRBJ2-2	TRBD1	-
TGTGCCAGCTCGTACTTCGGGGAGCTGTTTTTT	CASSYFGELFF	TRBV18	TRBJ2-2	-	-
TGTGCCAGCAGCCCCGGGGAGTGGGGGACCCAGTACTTC	CASSPGEWGTQYF	TRBV5-8	TRBJ2-5	-	-
TGTGCCAGCAGCAGTAATCAGCCCCAGCATTTT	CASSSNQPQHF	TRBV12-3/TRBV12-4	TRBJ1-5	-	-